The T cell receptor beta chain under discussion was sequenced for a study of spatial heterogeneity in lung cancer. Time point meaning: sample taken at primary tumor resection. Whole RNA obtained from tumor, nontumor lung or frozen PBMC underwent sequencing without sorting. A few counts support this clonotype. From germline, CDR1 is MNHEY and CDR2 SVGAGI. Trimming removed 7 bases at V and 1 base at J, with 12 bases between. This CDR3 is 14 amino acids long. Via MiXCR, TCRdb re-called the 5' RACE reads, giving one row per CDR3 protein. Seen here are some 100,000 distinct CDR3 sequences, less than 15% observed once, and the top ten hold 35% to 50%.

The chain is built from TRBV6-5 and TRBJ2-3, with D possibly TRBD2 on 6 matching bases. This sequence originates from a male donor with early-stage non-small cell lung cancer. This specimen consisted of PBMCs, obtained at surgery. The DNA of the CDR3 is TGTGCCAGCACACAACTAGCCCGCACAGATACGCAGTATTTT. Amino acids: CASTQLARTDTQYF.